This TCR beta chain emerged from a study of control samples from healthy donors and cancer patients. Some clones are missing from TCRdb's copy, which holds only in-frame ones; the method was immunoSEQ multiplex PCR. The sample includes 170,000 or so clones, 85% to 95% seen only once; the top ten take more than 1.1%. The V and J ends lost 3 bases and 7 bases respectively, with 22 bases between them. In germline, CDR1 is SGDLS, CDR2 YYNGEE. The CDR3 length is 17 residues. Sequenced input: blood. The chain joins TRBV9 to TRBJ2-2; D may match TRBD1 or TRBD2 (5 bases each). The source of this sequence is a man aged 18-30 years in good health. In DNA form, the CDR3 reads TGTGCCAGCAGCGCCCGTCCAGGGAGTTTGGAGGACGGGGAGCTGTTTTTT. Translated: CASSARPGSLEDGELFF.